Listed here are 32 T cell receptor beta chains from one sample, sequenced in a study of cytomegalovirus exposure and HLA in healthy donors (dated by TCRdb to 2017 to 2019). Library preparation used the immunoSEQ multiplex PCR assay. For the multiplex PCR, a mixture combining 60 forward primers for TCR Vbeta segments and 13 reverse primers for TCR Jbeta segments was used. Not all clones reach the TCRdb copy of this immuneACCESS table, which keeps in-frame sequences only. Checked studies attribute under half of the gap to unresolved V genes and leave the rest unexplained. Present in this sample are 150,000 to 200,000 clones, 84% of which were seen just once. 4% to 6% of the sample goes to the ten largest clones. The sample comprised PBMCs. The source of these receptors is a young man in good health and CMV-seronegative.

CDR3 amino acids: CASSLTQGSYEQYF. DNA of the CDR3: TGTGCCAGCAGCTTGACACAGGGCTCCTACGAGCAGTACTTC. V and J are TRBV5-4 and TRBJ2-5, with a weak D call TRBD1 (6 bases). The last part of the DNA fits TRBJ2-7 better; the J call may be wrong. Germline-derived CDR1 and CDR2 are SGHNT and YYREEE (reference sequence). This CDR3 is built from 14 residues.

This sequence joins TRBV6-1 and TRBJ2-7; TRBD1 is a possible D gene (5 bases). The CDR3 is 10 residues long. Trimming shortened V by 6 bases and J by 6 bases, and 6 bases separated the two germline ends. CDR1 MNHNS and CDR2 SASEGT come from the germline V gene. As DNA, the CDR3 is TGTGCCAGCAGAAGGGGCGAGCAGTACTTC. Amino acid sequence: CASRRGEQYF.

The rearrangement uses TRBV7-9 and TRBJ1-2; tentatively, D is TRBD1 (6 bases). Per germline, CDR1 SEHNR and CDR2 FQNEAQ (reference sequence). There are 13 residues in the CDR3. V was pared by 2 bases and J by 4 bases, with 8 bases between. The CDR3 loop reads CASSLLGAYGYTF. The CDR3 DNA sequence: TGTGCCAGCAGCTTACTGGGGGCCTATGGCTACACCTTC.

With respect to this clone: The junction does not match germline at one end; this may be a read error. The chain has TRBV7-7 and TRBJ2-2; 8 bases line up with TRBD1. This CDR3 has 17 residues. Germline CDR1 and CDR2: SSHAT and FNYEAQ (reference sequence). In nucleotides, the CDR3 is TGTGCTAGCAGTCCCCAGGGGGCTTTCGAGAACACCGGGGAGCTGTTTTTT. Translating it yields CASSPQGAFENTGELFF.

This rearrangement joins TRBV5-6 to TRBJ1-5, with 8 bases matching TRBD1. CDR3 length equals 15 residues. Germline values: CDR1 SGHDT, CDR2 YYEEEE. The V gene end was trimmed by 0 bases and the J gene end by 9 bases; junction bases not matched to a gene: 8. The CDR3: CASSLGNRGVGPQHF. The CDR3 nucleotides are TGTGCCAGCAGCTTGGGAAACAGGGGGGTAGGGCCCCAGCATTTT.

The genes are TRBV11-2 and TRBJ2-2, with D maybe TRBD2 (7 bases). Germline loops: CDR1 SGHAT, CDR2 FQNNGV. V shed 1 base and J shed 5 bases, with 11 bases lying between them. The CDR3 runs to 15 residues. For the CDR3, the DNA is TGTGCCAGCAGCTTAGGGACTAGGGGGACCGGGGAGCTGTTTTTT. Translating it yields CASSLGTRGTGELFF.

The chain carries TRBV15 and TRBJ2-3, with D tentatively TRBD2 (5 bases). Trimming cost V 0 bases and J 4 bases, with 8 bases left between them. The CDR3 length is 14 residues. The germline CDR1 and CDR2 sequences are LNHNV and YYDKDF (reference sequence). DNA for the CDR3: TGTGCCACCAGCAGAGATCGGGGATCAGATACGCAGTATTTT. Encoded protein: CATSRDRGSDTQYF. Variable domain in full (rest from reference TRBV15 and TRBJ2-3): DAMVIQNPRYQVTQFGKPVTLSCSQTLNHNVMYWYQQKSSQAPKLLFHYYDKDFNNEADTPDNFQSRRPNTSFCFLDIRSPGLGDTAMYLCATSRDRGSDTQYFGPGTRLTVL.

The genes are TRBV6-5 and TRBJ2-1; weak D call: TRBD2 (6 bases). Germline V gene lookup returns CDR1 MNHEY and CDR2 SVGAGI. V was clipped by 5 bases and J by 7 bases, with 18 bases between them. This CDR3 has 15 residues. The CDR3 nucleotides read TGTGCCAGCAGTCGACTCCGGCGGGACGGAAATGAGCAGTTCTTC. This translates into CASSRLRRDGNEQFF.

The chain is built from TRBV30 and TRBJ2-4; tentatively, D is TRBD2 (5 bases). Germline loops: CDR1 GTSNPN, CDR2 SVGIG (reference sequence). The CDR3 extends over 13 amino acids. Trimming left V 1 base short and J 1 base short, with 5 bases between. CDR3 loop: CAWSAGAKNIQYF. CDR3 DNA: TGTGCCTGGAGTGCGGGGGCCAAAAACATTCAGTACTTC.

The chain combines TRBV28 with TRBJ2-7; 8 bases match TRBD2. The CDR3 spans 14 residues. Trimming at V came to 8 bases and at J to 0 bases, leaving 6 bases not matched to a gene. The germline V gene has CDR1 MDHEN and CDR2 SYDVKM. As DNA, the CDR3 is TGTGCCAGCGCCCCGGGGGGGAGCTCCTACGAGCAGTACTTC. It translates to CASAPGGSSYEQYF.

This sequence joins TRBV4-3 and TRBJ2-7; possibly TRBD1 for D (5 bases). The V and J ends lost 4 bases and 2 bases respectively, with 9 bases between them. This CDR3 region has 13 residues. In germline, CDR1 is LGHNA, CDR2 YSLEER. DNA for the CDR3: TGCGCCAGCAGCCCAGGGCTCACCTACGAGCAGTACTTC. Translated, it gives CASSPGLTYEQYF.

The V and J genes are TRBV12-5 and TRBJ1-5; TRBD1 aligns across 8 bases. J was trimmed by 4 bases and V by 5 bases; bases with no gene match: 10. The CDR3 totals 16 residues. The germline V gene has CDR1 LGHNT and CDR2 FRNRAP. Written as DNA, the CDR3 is TGTGCTAGTGGTACCGGACAGGGTAGGGGGAATCAGCCCCAGCATTTT. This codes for CASGTGQGRGNQPQHF.

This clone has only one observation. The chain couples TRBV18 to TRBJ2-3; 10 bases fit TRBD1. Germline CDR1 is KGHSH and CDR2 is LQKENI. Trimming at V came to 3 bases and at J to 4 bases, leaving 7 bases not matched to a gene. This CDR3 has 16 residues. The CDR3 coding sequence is TGTGCCAGCTCACCGGACAGGGGGGCAGAGGCAGATACGCAGTATTTT. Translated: CASSPDRGAEADTQYF.

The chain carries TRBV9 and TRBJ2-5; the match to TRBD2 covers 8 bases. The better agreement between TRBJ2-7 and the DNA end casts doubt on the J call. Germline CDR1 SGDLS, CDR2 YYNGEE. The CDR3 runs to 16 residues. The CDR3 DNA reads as TGTGCCAGCAGCGTGGAAGCGGGAGTAACGTACTACGAGCAGTACTTC. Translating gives CASSVEAGVTYYEQYF.

The CDR3 reads CASSLEFPSSGNTIYF. The CDR3 coding sequence is TGTGCCAGCAGCTTAGAGTTTCCGAGCTCTGGAAACACCATATATTTT. The V and J genes are TRBV11-2 and TRBJ1-3, with D unresolved. Germline lookup yields CDR1 SGHAT and CDR2 FQNNGV. Trimming took 0 bases from V and 0 from J, leaving 9 bases between them. This CDR3 region has 16 residues.

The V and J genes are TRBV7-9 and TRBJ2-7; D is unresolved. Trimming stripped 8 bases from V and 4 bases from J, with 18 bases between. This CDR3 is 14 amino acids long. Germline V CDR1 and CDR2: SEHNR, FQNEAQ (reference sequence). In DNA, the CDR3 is TGTGCCAGCGCACCGTATAACCCTGCGTACGAGCAGTACTTC. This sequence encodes CASAPYNPAYEQYF.

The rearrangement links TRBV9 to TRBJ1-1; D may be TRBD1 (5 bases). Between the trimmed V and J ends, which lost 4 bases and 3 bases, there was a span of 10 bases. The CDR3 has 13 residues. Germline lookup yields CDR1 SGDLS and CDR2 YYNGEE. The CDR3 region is CASSPGVDTEAFF. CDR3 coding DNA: TGTGCCAGCAGCCCGGGGGTGGACACTGAAGCTTTCTTT.

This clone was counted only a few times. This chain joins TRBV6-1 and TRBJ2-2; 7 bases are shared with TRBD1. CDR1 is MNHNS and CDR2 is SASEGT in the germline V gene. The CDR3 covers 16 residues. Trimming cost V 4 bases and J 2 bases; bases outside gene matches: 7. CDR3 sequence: CASSVPGTENTGELFF. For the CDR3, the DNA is TGTGCCAGCAGTGTTCCCGGGACAGAAAACACCGGGGAGCTGTTTTTT.

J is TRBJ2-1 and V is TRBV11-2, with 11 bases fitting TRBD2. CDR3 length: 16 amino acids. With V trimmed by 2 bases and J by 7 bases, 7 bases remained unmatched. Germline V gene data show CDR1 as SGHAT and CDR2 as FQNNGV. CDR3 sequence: CASSLFPGLAANEQFF. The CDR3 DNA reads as TGTGCCAGCAGCTTATTCCCGGGACTAGCGGCTAATGAGCAGTTCTTC.

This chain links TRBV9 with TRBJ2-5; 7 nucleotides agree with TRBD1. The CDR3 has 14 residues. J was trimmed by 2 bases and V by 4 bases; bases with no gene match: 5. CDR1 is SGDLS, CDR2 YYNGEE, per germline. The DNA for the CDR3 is TGTGCCAGCAGCCCGAGGGACAGACAAGAGACCCAGTACTTC. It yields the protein CASSPRDRQETQYF.

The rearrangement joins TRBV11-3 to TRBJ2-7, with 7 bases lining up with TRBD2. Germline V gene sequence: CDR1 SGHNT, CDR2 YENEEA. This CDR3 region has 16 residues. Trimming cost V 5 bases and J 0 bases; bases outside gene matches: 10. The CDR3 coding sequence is TGTGCCAGCAGCCCTATGGGAGCGGGACGCTCCTACGAGCAGTACTTC. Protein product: CASSPMGAGRSYEQYF. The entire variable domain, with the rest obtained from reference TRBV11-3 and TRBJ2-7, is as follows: EAGVVQSPRYKIIEKKQPVAFWCNPISGHNTLYWYLQNLGQGPELLIRYENEEAVDDSQLPKDRFSAERLKGVDSTLKIQPAELGDSAVYLCASSPMGAGRSYEQYFGPGTRLTVT.

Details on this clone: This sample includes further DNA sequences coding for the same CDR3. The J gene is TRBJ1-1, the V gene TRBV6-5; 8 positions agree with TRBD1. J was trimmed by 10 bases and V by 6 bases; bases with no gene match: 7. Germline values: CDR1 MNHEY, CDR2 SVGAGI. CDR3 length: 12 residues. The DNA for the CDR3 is TGTGCCAGCAGCTCCTCCGGGACAGGAGCTTTCTTT. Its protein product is CASSSSGTGAFF.

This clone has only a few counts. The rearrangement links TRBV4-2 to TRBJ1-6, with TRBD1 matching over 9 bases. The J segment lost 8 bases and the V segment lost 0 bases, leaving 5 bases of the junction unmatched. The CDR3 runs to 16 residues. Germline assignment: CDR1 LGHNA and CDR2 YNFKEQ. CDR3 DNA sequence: TGTGCCAGCAGCCAAGACCCGGGACAGGGTGATTCACCCCTCCACTTT. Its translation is CASSQDPGQGDSPLHF.

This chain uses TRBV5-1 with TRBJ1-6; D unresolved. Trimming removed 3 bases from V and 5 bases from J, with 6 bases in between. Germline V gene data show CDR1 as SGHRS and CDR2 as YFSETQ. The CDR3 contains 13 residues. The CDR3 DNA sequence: TGCGCCAGCAGCTACGGTCATAATTCACCCCTCCACTTT. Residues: CASSYGHNSPLHF.

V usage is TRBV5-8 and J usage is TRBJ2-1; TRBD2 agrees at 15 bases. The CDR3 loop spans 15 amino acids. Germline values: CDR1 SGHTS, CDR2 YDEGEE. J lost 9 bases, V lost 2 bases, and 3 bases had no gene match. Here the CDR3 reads CASSLGLAGGPEQFF. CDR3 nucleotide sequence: TGTGCCAGCAGCTTAGGACTAGCGGGAGGGCCTGAGCAGTTCTTC.

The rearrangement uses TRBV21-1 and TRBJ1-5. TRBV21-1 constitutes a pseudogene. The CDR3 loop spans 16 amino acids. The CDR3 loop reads CASSPAEDQENQPQHF. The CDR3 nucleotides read TGTGCCAGCAGCCCAGCGGAGGATCAGGAGAATCAGCCCCAGCATTTT.

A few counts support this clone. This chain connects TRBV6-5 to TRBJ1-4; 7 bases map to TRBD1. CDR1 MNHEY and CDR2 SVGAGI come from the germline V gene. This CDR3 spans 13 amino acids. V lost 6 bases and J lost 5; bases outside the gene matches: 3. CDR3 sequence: CASRGQPNEKLFF. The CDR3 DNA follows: TGTGCCAGCAGGGGACAGCCGAATGAAAAACTGTTTTTT.

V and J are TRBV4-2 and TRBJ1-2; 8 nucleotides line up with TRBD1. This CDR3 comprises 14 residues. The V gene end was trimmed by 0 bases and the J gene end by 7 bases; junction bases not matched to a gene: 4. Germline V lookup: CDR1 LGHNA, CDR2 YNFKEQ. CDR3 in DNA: TGTGCCAGCAGCCAAGAAACAGGGGGGTTTGGCTACACCTTC. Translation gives CASSQETGGFGYTF.

CDR3 in amino acids: CASSAIGTQGGELFF. DNA for the CDR3: TGTGCCAGCAGTGCTATAGGGACTCAAGGCGGGGAGCTGTTTTTT. The V gene is TRBV9, the J gene TRBJ2-2, with D maybe TRBD2 (6 bases). V lost 5 bases, J lost 7 bases, and 18 bases lay in between. CDR1 and CDR2 from the germline V gene are SGDLS and YYNGEE. This CDR3 has 15 residues.

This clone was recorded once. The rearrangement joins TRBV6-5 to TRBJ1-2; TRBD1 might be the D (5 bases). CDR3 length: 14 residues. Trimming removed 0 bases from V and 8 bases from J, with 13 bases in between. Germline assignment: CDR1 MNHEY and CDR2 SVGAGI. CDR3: CASSYSTRDGGYTF. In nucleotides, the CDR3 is TGTGCCAGCAGTTACTCGACCAGGGATGGCGGCTACACCTTC.

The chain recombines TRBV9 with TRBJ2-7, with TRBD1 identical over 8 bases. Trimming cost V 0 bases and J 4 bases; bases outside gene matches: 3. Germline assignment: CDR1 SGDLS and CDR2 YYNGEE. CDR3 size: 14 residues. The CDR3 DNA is TGTGCCAGCAGCGTAGGGGGGACAGGATACGAGCAGTACTTC. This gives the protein CASSVGGTGYEQYF.

CDR3 loop: CATRSTASSYEQYF. CDR3 DNA: TGTGCCACCCGATCGACAGCCAGCTCCTACGAGCAGTACTTC. The chain is built from TRBV6-5 and TRBJ2-7, with a tentative D call TRBD1 (5 bases). Between the trimmed V and J ends, which lost 10 bases and 0 bases, there was a span of 16 bases. Per germline, CDR1 MNHEY and CDR2 SVGAGI. CDR3 size: 14 residues.